Below are 14 T cell receptor beta chains sequenced from a single sample in a study of blood T cell repertoires in COVID-19. The assay was immunoSEQ multiplex PCR, and TCRdb's table has in-frame clones only and misses some. The data show 450,000 to 500,000 clones, approximately 85% seen once. The sequencing sample was made of peripheral blood. These receptors originate from a human donor in a cohort sampled during active COVID-19.

J is TRBJ1-2 and V is TRBV6-6; no definite D call. The CDR3 is 14 amino acids. Trimming cost V 2 bases and J 7 bases, with 14 bases left between them. The germline CDR1 and CDR2 sequences are MNHNY and SVGAGI (reference sequence). CDR3 region: CASSYQDVVSGYTF. Here the CDR3 DNA reads TGTGCCAGCAGTTACCAGGATGTGGTCTCTGGCTACACCTTC.

The chain joins TRBV28 to TRBJ2-1; 11 bases line up with TRBD2. The CDR3 extends over 16 amino acids. Trimming took 6 bases from V and 5 from J; bases not matched to a gene: 9. The germline gives CDR1 MDHEN, CDR2 SYDVKM. CDR3 amino acids: CASSVPGLAVHNEQFF. The CDR3 DNA reads as TGTGCCAGCAGCGTCCCGGGACTAGCGGTACACAATGAGCAGTTCTTC. Variable domain in full (rest from reference TRBV28 and TRBJ2-1): DVKVTQSSRYLVKRTGEKVFLECVQDMDHENMFWYRQDPGLGLRLIYFSYDVKMKEKGDIPEGYSVSREKKERFSLILESASTNQTSMYLCASSVPGLAVHNEQFFGPGTRLTVL.

This clone was recorded a few times. The chain links TRBV5-6 to TRBJ2-7, with 10 bases identical to TRBD1. The CDR3 covers 15 residues. The germline V gene has CDR1 SGHDT and CDR2 YYEEEE. V lost 4 bases, J lost 2 bases, and 6 bases stayed unmatched. This CDR3 reads CASSLRDRGPYEQYF. In DNA, the CDR3 is TGTGCCAGCAGCCTCCGGGACAGGGGCCCCTACGAGCAGTACTTC.

V is TRBV14 and J is TRBJ2-1; 13 bases are shared with TRBD2. The CDR3 spans 18 residues. The germline gives CDR1 SGHDN, CDR2 FVKESK. V gave up 2 bases and J gave up 7 bases; unmatched junction bases: 11. CDR3 nucleotide sequence: TGTGCCAGCAGCCAAAGGACTAGCGGGAGTATGTTTGGGAATGAGCAGTTCTTC. It yields the protein CASSQRTSGSMFGNEQFF.

The chain recombines TRBV12-3 or TRBV12-4 with TRBJ1-3; D not certain. Trimming left V 6 bases short and J 4 bases short, with 4 bases between. This CDR3 comprises 11 residues. The CDR3, as DNA: TGTGCCAGCAGCCCAGGAAACACCATATATTTT. As protein: CASSPGNTIYF.

The chain combines TRBV7-2 with TRBJ2-2; TRBD2 aligns across 7 bases. The V segment lost 8 bases and the J segment 4 bases; nucleotides outside the gene matches: 7. The CDR3 loop spans 14 amino acids. CDR1 SGHTA and CDR2 FQGNSA come from the germline V gene. The CDR3 region is CASGWTRSTGELFF. As DNA, the CDR3 is TGTGCCAGCGGGTGGACTAGATCCACCGGGGAGCTGTTTTTT.

This sequence joins TRBV19 and TRBJ1-5, with 8 nucleotides matching TRBD1. V shed 6 bases, J shed 2 bases, and the junction held 6 bases outside the gene matches. The CDR3 covers 15 residues. CDR1 LNHDA and CDR2 SQIVND come from the germline V gene (reference sequence). CDR3 sequence: CASRDRVKGNQPQHF. The CDR3 DNA is TGTGCCAGTAGGGACAGGGTAAAAGGCAATCAGCCCCAGCATTTT.

This chain uses TRBV9 with TRBJ2-7, with a possible D match to TRBD2 (5 bases). Germline-derived CDR1 and CDR2 are SGDLS and YYNGEE. Trimming removed 0 bases from V and 0 bases from J, with 10 bases in between. The CDR3 is made up of 15 amino acids. The CDR3 reads CASSVGSGLSYEQYF. Here the CDR3 DNA reads TGTGCCAGCAGCGTAGGGTCAGGACTCTCCTACGAGCAGTACTTC. Full variable domain (outside the CDR3, taken from reference TRBV9 and TRBJ2-7): DSGVTQTPKHLITATGQRVTLRCSPRSGDLSVYWYQQSLDQGLQFLIQYYNGEERAKGNILERFSAQQFPDLHSELNLSSLELGDSALYFCASSVGSGLSYEQYFGPGTRLTVT.

The V call is TRBV7-3, the J call TRBJ2-2, with D unresolved. CDR3 length equals 13 residues. Germline lookup yields CDR1 SGHTA and CDR2 FQGTGA. Trimming left V 2 bases short and J 5 bases short, with 6 bases between. In DNA form, the CDR3 reads TGTGCCAGCAGCTTAGAAGCGACCGGGGAGCTGTTTTTT. Amino acid sequence: CASSLEATGELFF.

The chain carries TRBV28 and TRBJ1-6; D not resolved. The CDR3 covers 14 residues. Germline CDR1 and CDR2: MDHEN and SYDVKM. Trimming took off 3 bases at V and 10 bases at J, with 13 bases between the two ends. The chain's CDR3 is CASSLNPEQSPLHF. For the CDR3, the DNA is TGTGCCAGCAGTTTGAATCCGGAGCAGTCACCCCTCCACTTT.

The rearrangement links TRBV5-1 to TRBJ1-1; no clear D gene. The germline V gene has CDR1 SGHRS and CDR2 YFSETQ. Between the trimmed V and J ends, which lost 1 base and 5 bases, there was a span of 12 bases. CDR3 length equals 14 residues. The CDR3 protein is CASSLKGEGTEAFF. The CDR3 bases are TGCGCCAGCAGCTTGAAGGGCGAGGGAACTGAAGCTTTCTTT.

This chain joins TRBV19 and TRBJ1-4; possibly TRBD1 for D (6 bases). Trimming pared 11 bases from V and 0 bases from J, leaving 16 bases between. In germline, CDR1 is LNHDA, CDR2 SQIVND (reference sequence). The CDR3 extends over 15 amino acids. The CDR3 region is CAAARGTTTNEKLFF. For the CDR3, the DNA is TGTGCCGCTGCAAGGGGGACAACAACTAATGAAAAACTGTTTTTT.

The genes are TRBV19 and TRBJ2-7; D may be TRBD2 (6 bases). This CDR3 is built from 15 residues. The germline V gene encodes CDR1 LNHDA and CDR2 SQIVND (reference sequence). V shed 6 bases and J shed 2 bases, with 17 bases lying between them. The CDR3 here is CASSRTGTPTYEQYF. The CDR3 DNA sequence: TGTGCCAGTAGCCGAACCGGGACTCCCACCTACGAGCAGTACTTC.

This sequence joins TRBV19 and TRBJ2-5; 9 nucleotides line up with TRBD1. Germline V CDR1 and CDR2: LNHDA, SQIVND (reference sequence). This CDR3 has 14 amino acids. J was trimmed by 7 bases and V by 3 bases; bases with no gene match: 6. The CDR3 loop reads CASSIGQGMGTQYF. CDR3 in DNA: TGTGCCAGTAGTATCGGACAGGGGATGGGGACCCAGTACTTC.